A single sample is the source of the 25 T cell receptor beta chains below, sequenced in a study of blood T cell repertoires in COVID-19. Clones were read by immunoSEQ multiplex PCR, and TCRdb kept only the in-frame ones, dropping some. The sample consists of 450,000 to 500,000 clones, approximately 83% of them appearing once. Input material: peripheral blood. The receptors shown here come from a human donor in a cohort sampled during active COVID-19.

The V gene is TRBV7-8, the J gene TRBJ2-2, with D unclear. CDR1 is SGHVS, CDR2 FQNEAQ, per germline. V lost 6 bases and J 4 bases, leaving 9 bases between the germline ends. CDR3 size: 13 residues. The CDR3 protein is CASRRTTTGELFF. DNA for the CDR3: TGTGCCAGCAGGCGTACTACCACCGGGGAGCTGTTTTTT.

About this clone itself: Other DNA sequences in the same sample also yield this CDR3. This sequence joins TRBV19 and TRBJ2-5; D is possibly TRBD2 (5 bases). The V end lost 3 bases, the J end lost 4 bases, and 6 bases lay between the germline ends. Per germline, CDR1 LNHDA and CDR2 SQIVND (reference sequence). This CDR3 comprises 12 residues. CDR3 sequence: CASSIRGETQYF. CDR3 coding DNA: TGTGCCAGTAGTATTCGGGGAGAGACCCAGTACTTC. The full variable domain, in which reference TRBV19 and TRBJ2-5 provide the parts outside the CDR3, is DGGITQSPKYLFRKEGQNVTLSCEQNLNHDAMYWYRQDPGQGLRLIYYSQIVNDFQKGDIAEGYSVSREKKESFPLTVTSAQKNPTAFYLCASSIRGETQYFGPGTRLLVL.

The CDR3 DNA reads TGCGCCAGCAGTCAATCCCAACCACAGGGGGCGAACACTGAAGCTTTCTTT. This codes for CASSQSQPQGANTEAFF. The chain has TRBV23-1 and TRBJ1-1; 9 nucleotides align to TRBD1. TRBV23-1 falls under the ORF class, with uncertain function. The V and J ends lost 0 bases and 1 base, in that order; junction bases with no gene match: 6. The CDR3 has 17 amino acids.

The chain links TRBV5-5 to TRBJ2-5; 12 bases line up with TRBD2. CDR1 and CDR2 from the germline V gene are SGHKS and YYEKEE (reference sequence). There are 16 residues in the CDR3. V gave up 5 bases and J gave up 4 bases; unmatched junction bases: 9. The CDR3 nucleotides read TGTGCCAGCAGTCCATTGACTAGCGGGAGACGAGAGACCCAGTACTTC. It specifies CASSPLTSGRRETQYF.

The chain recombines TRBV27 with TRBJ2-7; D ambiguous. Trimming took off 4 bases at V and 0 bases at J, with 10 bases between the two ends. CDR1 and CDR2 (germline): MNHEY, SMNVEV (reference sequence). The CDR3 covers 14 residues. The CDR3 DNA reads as TGTGCCAGCAGTTCCCGGCCTAGCTCCTACGAGCAGTACTTC. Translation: CASSSRPSSYEQYF.

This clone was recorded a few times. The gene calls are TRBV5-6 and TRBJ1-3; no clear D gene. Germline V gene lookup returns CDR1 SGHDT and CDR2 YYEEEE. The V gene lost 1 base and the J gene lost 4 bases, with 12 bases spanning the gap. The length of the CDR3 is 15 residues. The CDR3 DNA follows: TGTGCCAGCAGCTTGTACCCGGGGTCCGGAAACACCATATATTTT. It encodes CASSLYPGSGNTIYF. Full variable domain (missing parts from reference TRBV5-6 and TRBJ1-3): DAGVTQSPTHLIKTRGQQVTLRCSPKSGHDTVSWYQQALGQGPQFIFQYYEEEERQRGNFPDRFSGHQFPNYSSELNVNALLLGDSALYLCASSLYPGSGNTIYFGEGSWLTVV.

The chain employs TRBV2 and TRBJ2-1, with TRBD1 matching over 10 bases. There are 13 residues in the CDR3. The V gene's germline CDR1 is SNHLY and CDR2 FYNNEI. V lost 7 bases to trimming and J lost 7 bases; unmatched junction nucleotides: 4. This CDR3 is CASMGQGSNEQFF. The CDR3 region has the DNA TGTGCCAGCATGGGACAGGGGAGTAATGAGCAGTTCTTC.

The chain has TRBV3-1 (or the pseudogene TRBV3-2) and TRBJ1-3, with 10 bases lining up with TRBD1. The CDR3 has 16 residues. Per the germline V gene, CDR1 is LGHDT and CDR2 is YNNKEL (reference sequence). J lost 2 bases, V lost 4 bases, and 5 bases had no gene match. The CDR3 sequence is CASSPRDRGTGNTIYF. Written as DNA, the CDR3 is TGTGCCAGCAGCCCTCGGGACAGGGGCACTGGAAACACCATATATTTT.

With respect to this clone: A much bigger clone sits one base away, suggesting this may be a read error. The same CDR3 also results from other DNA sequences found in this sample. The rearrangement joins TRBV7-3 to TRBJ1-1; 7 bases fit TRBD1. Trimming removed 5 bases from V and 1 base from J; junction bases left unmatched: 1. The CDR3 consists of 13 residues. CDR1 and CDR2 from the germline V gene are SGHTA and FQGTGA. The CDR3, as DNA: TGTGCCAGCAGCACAGGGGCGAACACTGAAGCTTTCTTT. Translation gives CASSTGANTEAFF.

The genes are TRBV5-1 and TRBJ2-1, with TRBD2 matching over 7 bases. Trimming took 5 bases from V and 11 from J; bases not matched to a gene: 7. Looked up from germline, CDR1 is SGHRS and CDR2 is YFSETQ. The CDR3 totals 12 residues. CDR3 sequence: CASSNSGAKQFF. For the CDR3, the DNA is TGCGCCAGCAGTAACAGCGGGGCGAAGCAGTTCTTC.

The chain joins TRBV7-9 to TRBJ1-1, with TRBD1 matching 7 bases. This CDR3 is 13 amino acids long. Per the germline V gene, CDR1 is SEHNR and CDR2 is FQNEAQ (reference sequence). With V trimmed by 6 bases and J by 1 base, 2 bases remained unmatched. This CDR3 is CASSSGGNTEAFF. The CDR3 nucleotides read TGTGCCAGCAGTTCAGGGGGGAACACTGAAGCTTTCTTT. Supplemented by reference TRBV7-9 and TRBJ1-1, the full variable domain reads DTGVSQNPRHKITKRGQNVTFRCDPISEHNRLYWYRQTLGQGPEFLTYFQNEAQLEKSRLLSDRFSAERPKGSFSTLEIQRTEQGDSAMYLCASSSGGNTEAFFGQGTRLTVV.

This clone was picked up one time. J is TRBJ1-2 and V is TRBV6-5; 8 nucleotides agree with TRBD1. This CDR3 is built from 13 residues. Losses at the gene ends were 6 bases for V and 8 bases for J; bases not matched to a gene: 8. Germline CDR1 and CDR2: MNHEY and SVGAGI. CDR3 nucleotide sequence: TGTGCCAGCAGACAGACAGGGGATGGGGGCTACACCTTC. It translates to CASRQTGDGGYTF.

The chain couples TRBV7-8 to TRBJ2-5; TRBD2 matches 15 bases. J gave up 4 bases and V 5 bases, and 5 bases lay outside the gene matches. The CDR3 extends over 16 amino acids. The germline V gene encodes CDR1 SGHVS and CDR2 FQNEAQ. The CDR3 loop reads CASSLGLAGGGETQYF. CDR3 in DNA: TGTGCCAGCAGCCTGGGACTAGCGGGAGGTGGAGAGACCCAGTACTTC. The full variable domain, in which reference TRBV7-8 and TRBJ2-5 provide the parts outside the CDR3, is GAGVSQSPRYKVAKRGQDVALRCDPISGHVSLFWYQQALGQGPEFLTYFQNEAQLDKSGLPSDRFFAERPEGSVSTLKIQRTQQEDSAVYLCASSLGLAGGGETQYFGPGTRLLVL.

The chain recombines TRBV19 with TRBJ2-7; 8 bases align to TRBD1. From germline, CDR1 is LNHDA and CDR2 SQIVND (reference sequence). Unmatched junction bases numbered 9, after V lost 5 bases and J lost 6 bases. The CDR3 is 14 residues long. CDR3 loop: CASSRKGTGSEQYF. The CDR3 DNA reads TGTGCCAGTAGTCGTAAAGGGACAGGCAGCGAGCAGTACTTC. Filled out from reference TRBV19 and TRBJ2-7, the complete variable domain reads DGGITQSPKYLFRKEGQNVTLSCEQNLNHDAMYWYRQDPGQGLRLIYYSQIVNDFQKGDIAEGYSVSREKKESFPLTVTSAQKNPTAFYLCASSRKGTGSEQYFGPGTRLTVT.

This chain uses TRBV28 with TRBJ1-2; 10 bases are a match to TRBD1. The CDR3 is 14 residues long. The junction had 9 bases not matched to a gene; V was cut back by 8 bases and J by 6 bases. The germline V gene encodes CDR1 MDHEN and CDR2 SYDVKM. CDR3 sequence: CASETGGNRDGYTF. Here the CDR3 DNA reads TGTGCCAGCGAGACAGGGGGCAATAGGGATGGCTACACCTTC.

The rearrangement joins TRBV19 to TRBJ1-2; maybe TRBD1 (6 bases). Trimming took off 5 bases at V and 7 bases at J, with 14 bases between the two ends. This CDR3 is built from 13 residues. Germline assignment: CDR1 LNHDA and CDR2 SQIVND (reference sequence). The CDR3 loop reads CASSPPFRGGYTF. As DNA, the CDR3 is TGTGCCAGTAGTCCCCCTTTCAGGGGTGGCTACACCTTC.

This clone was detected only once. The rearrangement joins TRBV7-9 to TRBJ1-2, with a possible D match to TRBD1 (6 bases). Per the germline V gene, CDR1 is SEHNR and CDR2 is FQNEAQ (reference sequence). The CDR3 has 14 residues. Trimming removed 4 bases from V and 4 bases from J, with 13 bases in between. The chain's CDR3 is CASSSQGWVYGYTF. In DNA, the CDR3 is TGTGCCAGCAGCTCACAGGGTTGGGTCTATGGCTACACCTTC.

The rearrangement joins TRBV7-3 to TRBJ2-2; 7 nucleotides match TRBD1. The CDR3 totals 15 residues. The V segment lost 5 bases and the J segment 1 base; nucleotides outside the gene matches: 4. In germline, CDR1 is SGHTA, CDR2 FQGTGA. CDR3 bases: TGTGCCAGCAGCGAAACAGGGGTGAACACCGGGGAGCTGTTTTTT. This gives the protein CASSETGVNTGELFF.

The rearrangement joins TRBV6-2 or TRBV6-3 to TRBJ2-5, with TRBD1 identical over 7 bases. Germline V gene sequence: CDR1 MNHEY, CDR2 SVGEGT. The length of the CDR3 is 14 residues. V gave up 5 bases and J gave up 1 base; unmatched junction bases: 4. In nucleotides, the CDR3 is TGTGCCAGCAGTGAGACAGGGACCCAAGAGACCCAGTACTTC. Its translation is CASSETGTQETQYF.

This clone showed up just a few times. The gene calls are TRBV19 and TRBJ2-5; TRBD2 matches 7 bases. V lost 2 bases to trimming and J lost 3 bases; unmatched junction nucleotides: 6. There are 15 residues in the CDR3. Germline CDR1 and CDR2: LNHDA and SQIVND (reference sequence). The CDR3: CASSISGGREETQYF. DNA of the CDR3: TGTGCCAGTAGTATAAGTGGCGGGAGAGAAGAGACCCAGTACTTC.

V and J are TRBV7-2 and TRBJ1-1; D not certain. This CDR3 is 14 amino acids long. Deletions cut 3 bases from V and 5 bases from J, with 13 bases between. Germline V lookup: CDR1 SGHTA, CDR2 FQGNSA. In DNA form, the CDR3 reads TGTGCCAGCAGCTTCCGGGGTCAGAGGACTGAAGCTTTCTTT. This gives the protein CASSFRGQRTEAFF. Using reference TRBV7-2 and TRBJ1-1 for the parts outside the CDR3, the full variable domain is GAGVSQSPSNKVTEKGKDVELRCDPISGHTALYWYRQSLGQGLEFLIYFQGNSAPDKSGLPSDRFSAERTGGSVSTLTIQRTQQEDSAVYLCASSFRGQRTEAFFGQGTRLTVV.

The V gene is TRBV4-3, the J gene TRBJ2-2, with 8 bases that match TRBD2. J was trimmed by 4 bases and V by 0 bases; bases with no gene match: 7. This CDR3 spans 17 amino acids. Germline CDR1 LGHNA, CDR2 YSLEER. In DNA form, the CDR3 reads TGCGCCAGCAGCCAAGAAACTAGCGGTTGGGGCACCGGGGAGCTGTTTTTT. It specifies CASSQETSGWGTGELFF.

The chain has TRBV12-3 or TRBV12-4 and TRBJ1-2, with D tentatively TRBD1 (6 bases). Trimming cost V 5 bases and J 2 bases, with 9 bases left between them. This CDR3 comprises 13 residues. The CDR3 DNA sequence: TGTGCCAGCAGTCCTGACAGGAACTATGGCTACACCTTC. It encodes CASSPDRNYGYTF.

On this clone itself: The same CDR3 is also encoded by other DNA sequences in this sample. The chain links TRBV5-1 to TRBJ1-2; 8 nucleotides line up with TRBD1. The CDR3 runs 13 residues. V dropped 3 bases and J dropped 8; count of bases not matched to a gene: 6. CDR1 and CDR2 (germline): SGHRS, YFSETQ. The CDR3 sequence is CASSSTGGHGYTF. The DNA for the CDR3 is TGCGCCAGCAGCTCCACAGGGGGTCACGGCTACACCTTC.

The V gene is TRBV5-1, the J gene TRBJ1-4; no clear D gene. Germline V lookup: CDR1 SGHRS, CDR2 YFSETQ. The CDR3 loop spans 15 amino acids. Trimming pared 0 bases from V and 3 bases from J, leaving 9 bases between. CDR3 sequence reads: CASSLGRRANEKLFF. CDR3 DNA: TGCGCCAGCAGCTTGGGCCGCCGGGCTAATGAAAAACTGTTTTTT.